This entry lists 17 T cell receptor beta chains sequenced from one sample in a study of T cells in women clearing cervical HPV infection. Clones were sequenced by immunoSEQ multiplex PCR, and TCRdb holds only the in-frame ones, with some missing. The repertoire table contains 15,000 to 20,000 clones. Sequencing was done on a sample of blood buffy coat. All receptors derive from a woman between 18 and 70 years old with a cervical HPV16 infection that either progressed to CIN3+ or cleared (not recorded which).

Measured by frequency, this clone is medium-sized. CDR3: CASSYERAGRTDTQYF. Partial CDR3 DNA: TGTGCCAGCAGCTACGAAAGAGCGGGACGCACAGATACG. The V and J genes are TRBV7-8 and TRBJ2-3; TRBD2 matches at 7 bases. The read finishes 3 residues shy of the CDR3 end, and the germline J gene is used to complete it. CDR1 and CDR2 from the germline V gene are SGHVS and FQNEAQ. CDR3 length: 16 amino acids. Trimming cost V 4 bases and J 1 base; bases outside gene matches: 8.

For this clone: The read stops 3 residues short of the end of the CDR3; the missing end is completed from the germline J gene. The same CDR3 can be traced to other DNA sequences in this sample. V usage is TRBV20-1 and J usage is TRBJ1-2, with 9 nucleotides matching TRBD1. Germline-derived CDR1 and CDR2 are DFQATT and SNEGSKA (reference sequence). This CDR3 is 20 amino acids long. With 3 bases clipped from V and 1 base from J, the junction kept 21 bases outside the gene matches. The CDR3 here is CSASHLLRRDRDGSNYGYTF. CDR3 bases read: TGCAGTGCTAGCCACCTCCTCAGGCGGGACAGGGATGGGAGTAACTATGGC.

A remark on this clone: The read is 3 residues too short to cover the CDR3 end, so that end is filled in from the germline J gene. The chain combines TRBV28 with TRBJ2-5; TRBD2 is a possible D gene (5 bases). The CDR3 is 12 residues long. Per the germline V gene, CDR1 is MDHEN and CDR2 is SYDVKM. The ends were cut back, 8 bases at V and 6 bases at J, with 13 bases in the middle. CDR3 DNA (partial): TGTGCCAGCCGACTAAACGTGAAGACC. This codes for CASRLNVKT. The whole CDR3 sequence is CASRLNVKTQYF. The full variable domain, completed using reference TRBV28 and TRBJ2-5, is DVKVTQSSRYLVKRTGEKVFLECVQDMDHENMFWYRQDPGLGLRLIYFSYDVKMKEKGDIPEGYSVSREKKERFSLILESASTNQTSMYLCASRLNVKTQYFGPGTRLLVL.

Of note for this clone: The read falls 3 residues short of the CDR3 end, and the missing part is taken from the germline J gene. This chain links TRBV19 with TRBJ1-2; D is undetermined. The length of the CDR3 is 16 residues. V was pared by 4 bases and J by 3 bases, with 18 bases between. Germline values: CDR1 LNHDA, CDR2 SQIVND (reference sequence). The CDR3 loop reads CASSTILRKLDYGYTF. CDR3 DNA (partial): TGTGCCAGTAGTACAATCCTCAGGAAATTGGACTATGGC.

Incomplete CDR3 DNA: TGTGCCAGCAGTGACAGGGAGACC. It yields the protein CASSDRET. The entire CDR3 sequence reads CASSDRETQYF. The gene calls are TRBV2 and TRBJ2-5; D gene ambiguous. The CDR3 end is not reached by the read, which stops 3 residues before it; the germline J gene fills it in. V was pared by 3 bases and J by 5 bases, with 4 bases between. Looked up from germline, CDR1 is SNHLY and CDR2 is FYNNEI. The CDR3 contains 11 residues.

On this clone itself: The CDR3 extends 3 residues past the end of the read, so its final part is completed from the germline J gene. The chain combines TRBV7-9 with TRBJ1-1; a possible D gene is TRBD1 (5 bases). Germline CDR1 reads SEHNR; CDR2 reads FQNEAQ (reference sequence). The CDR3 length is 13 residues. The CDR3 sequence: CASSPPGGVEAFF. The covered CDR3 bases are TGTGCCAGCAGCCCCCCGGGGGGTGTGGAA.

A word on this clone: The read ends 3 residues early relative to the CDR3; the germline J gene fills the gap. The chain carries TRBV6-4 and TRBJ1-3; TRBD1 might be the D (5 bases). V dropped 0 bases and J dropped 4 bases, with 22 bases sitting between them. The CDR3 consists of 19 residues. The germline CDR1 and CDR2 sequences are MRHNA and SNTAGT. The CDR3 is CASSDSRAEILGRGNTIYF. The part of the CDR3 DNA that was read is TGTGCCAGCAGTGACTCCAGGGCGGAAATTCTGGGCAGGGGAAACACC.

Regarding this clone: The read gets to within 3 residues of the CDR3 end, and the germline J gene fills in the rest. The V and J genes are TRBV7-2 and TRBJ1-5; 11 nucleotides match TRBD1. The CDR3 runs to 15 residues. J was trimmed by 7 bases and V by 5 bases; bases with no gene match: 7. In germline, CDR1 is SGHTA, CDR2 FQGNSA. The CDR3 here is CASSQGQGVIQPQHF. The DNA read from the CDR3 is TGTGCCAGCAGCCAGGGACAGGGGGTAATCCAGCCC.

Worth noting for this clone: The sequence runs out 3 residues before the end of the CDR3; the remainder is reconstructed from the germline J gene. J is TRBJ2-5 and V is TRBV6-1, with 10 bases aligning to TRBD1. The CDR3 extends over 16 amino acids. Losses at the gene ends were 0 bases for V and 5 bases for J; bases not matched to a gene: 6. Germline V gives CDR1 MNHNS, CDR2 SASEGT. This CDR3 is CASSEASTGGWETQYF. The part of the CDR3 DNA that was read is TGTGCCAGCAGTGAAGCCTCGACAGGGGGCTGGGAGACC.

The CDR3 DNA, read in part, is TGTGCCAGTAGTATCCGGGACAGGGATGGGAGATCACCC. The encoded protein is CASSIRDRDGRSP. The full CDR3 protein is CASSIRDRDGRSPLHF. V and J are TRBV19 and TRBJ1-6, with 9 bases that match TRBD1. The read comes to an end 3 residues before the CDR3 does, leaving the germline J gene to fill in the end. V was clipped by 3 bases and J by 10 bases; unmatched bases: 10. Germline-derived CDR1 and CDR2 are LNHDA and SQIVND (reference sequence). This CDR3 has 16 amino acids.

Worth noting for this clone: Read data end 3 residues before the CDR3 end; the end is taken from the germline J gene. The chain recombines TRBV6-1 with TRBJ2-1; no definite D call. V dropped 2 bases and J dropped 5 bases, with 10 bases sitting between them. The CDR3 contains 14 residues. The germline CDR1 and CDR2 sequences are MNHNS and SASEGT. The CDR3 bases that were read are TGTGCCAGCAGTGAATGGCAAGTAAACAATGAG. Residues: CASSEWQVNNE. The CDR3, in full, reads CASSEWQVNNEQFF.

About this clone: The read halts 3 residues ahead of the CDR3 end, with the missing end drawn from the germline J gene. The chain uses TRBV14 and TRBJ2-4; D uncertain. V lost 3 bases and J 1 base, leaving 4 bases between the germline ends. The CDR3 extends over 13 amino acids. The germline V gene encodes CDR1 SGHDN and CDR2 FVKESK. The CDR3 region is CASSHLAKNIQYF. The DNA read from the CDR3 is TGTGCCAGCAGCCATCTTGCCAAAAACATT.

In regard to this clone: The CDR3 end lies 3 residues beyond the end of the read and is filled in from the germline J gene. This rearrangement joins TRBV6-1 to TRBJ2-7; TRBD1 matches 9 bases. CDR3 size: 15 residues. J was trimmed by 5 bases and V by 2 bases; bases with no gene match: 7. The germline CDR1 and CDR2 sequences are MNHNS and SASEGT. The part of the CDR3 DNA that was read is TGTGCCAGCAGTGAAACCCGGGACAGGGTCCACGAG. Protein: CASSETRDRVHE. The whole CDR3 is CASSETRDRVHEQYF.

Note on this clone: The CDR3 extends 3 residues past the end of the read, so its final part is completed from the germline J gene. The V and J genes are TRBV23-1 and TRBJ2-7; 7 nucleotides match TRBD2. TRBV23-1 belongs to the ORF category, with a function that is uncertain. This CDR3 contains 19 residues. V lost 0 bases and J lost 1; bases outside the gene matches: 15. The CDR3 protein is CASSQSQGRGETNSYEQYF. Partial CDR3 DNA: TGCGCCAGCAGTCAATCTCAGGGCCGGGGGGAGACAAATTCCTACGAG.

Concerning this clone itself: The CDR3 goes on 3 residues after the read ends, and that part is filled in from the germline J gene. The V gene is TRBV6-1, the J gene TRBJ1-3; 7 bases are shared with TRBD1. Trimming at V came to 4 bases and at J to 3 bases, leaving 6 bases not matched to a gene. The CDR3 contains 15 residues. CDR1 MNHNS and CDR2 SASEGT come from the germline V gene. Partial CDR3 DNA: TGTGCCAGCAGTGCAAGGGGACAGCGTGGAAACACC. Translating it yields CASSARGQRGNT. The whole CDR3 protein reads CASSARGQRGNTIYF.

Comments on this clone: Coverage ceases 3 residues before the CDR3 finishes, and the germline J gene fills in the end. This chain uses TRBV5-6 with TRBJ2-5; TRBD1 might be the D (5 bases). The V and J ends lost 0 bases and 4 bases respectively, with 7 bases between them. This CDR3 has 13 amino acids. The germline V gene encodes CDR1 SGHDT and CDR2 YYEEEE. The CDR3 DNA, read in part, is TGTGCCAGCAGCTTGGGGGGCGCAGAGACC. It yields the protein CASSLGGAET. In full, the CDR3 is CASSLGGAETQYF.

Regarding this clone: Coverage ceases 3 residues before the CDR3 finishes, and the germline J gene fills in the end. This chain links TRBV7-6 with TRBJ2-3; 9 nucleotides match TRBD2. From germline, CDR1 is SGHVS and CDR2 FNYEAQ. CDR3 length: 17 residues. The ends lost 2 bases at V and 2 bases at J; junction bases unmatched: 8. CDR3 loop: CASSLPRSGGSTDTQYF. CDR3 DNA (partial): TGTGCCAGCAGCTTACCCCGTAGCGGGGGATCCACAGATACG.